The clone carrying this T cell receptor (beta chain) was counted between two and nine times. The target antigen is unknown. This entry belongs to a study of shared clonotypes between healthy human individuals. Whole-study findings and limits: Only blood underwent sampling, and tissue repertoires likely differ.

In the authors' methods: ImmunoSEQ yielded junction-only sequences lacking quality scores, so filtering differed. Here immunoSEQ multiplex PCR was the method, and the copy in TCRdb shows in-frame clones only, minus some. V and J calls and clone size are given by that table; D and trimming were obtained from the DNA. The data show about 470,000 clones, around 79% seen once. This sequence was found in a woman between 40 and 55 years old in good health. Some clones in this sample may be carry-over from other donors' samples. Material: PBMCs.

The CDR3 region has the DNA TGTGCCAGCAGTGAAGTACAGCAAGAGACCCAGTACTTC. It translates to CASSEVQQETQYF. The rearrangement links TRBV6-1 to TRBJ2-5; the D is unclear. Germline CDR1 and CDR2: MNHNS and SASEGT. Trimming took 1 base from V and 2 from J, leaving 5 bases between them. This CDR3 is built from 13 residues.